Listed below are T cell receptor beta chains from one sample, sequenced in a study of blood T cell repertoires in COVID-19. Clones were read by immunoSEQ multiplex PCR, and TCRdb kept only the in-frame ones, dropping some. The sample comprises roughly 86,000 clones, about 82% of which are singletons, and under 3.5% rests with the top ten. The sample consisted of peripheral blood. The receptors here all came from a man aged 45-65 years with acute or convalescent COVID-19. Both conserved end residues are trimmed from each CDR3.

V gene: TRBV11-3; J gene: TRBJ2-5; CDR3 protein: ASSLGRLAGGETQY
V gene: TRBV27; J gene: TRBJ2-1; CDR3 protein: ASSLSGQATRGYKANEQF
V gene: TRBV6-2/TRBV6-3; J gene: TRBJ2-7; CDR3 protein: ASSARGLSGNEQY
V gene: TRBV2; J gene: TRBJ1-3; CDR3 protein: ASRQAGTIY
V gene: TRBV5-4; J gene: TRBJ1-2; CDR3 protein: ASSLAAGAQGYT
V gene: TRBV4-1; J gene: TRBJ2-2; CDR3 protein: ASSQRTGGTGELF
V gene: TRBV28; J gene: TRBJ1-4; CDR3 protein: ASSSGQGEKLF
V gene: TRBV4-3; J gene: TRBJ1-1; CDR3 protein: ASSQDIGRMNTEAF
V gene: TRBV5-1; J gene: TRBJ2-2; CDR3 protein: ASSFSGQNTGELF
V gene: TRBV28; J gene: TRBJ1-2; CDR3 protein: ASNPPYLSGGTGAYYGYT
V gene: TRBV7-9; J gene: TRBJ1-4; CDR3 protein: ASTGGAGNEKLF
V gene: TRBV12-2; J gene: TRBJ1-2; CDR3 protein: ASRLARGYT
V gene: TRBV7-6; J gene: TRBJ2-1; CDR3 protein: ASSLERGGGYNEQF
V gene: TRBV6-5; J gene: TRBJ1-1; CDR3 protein: ASSYSFQGGTEAF
V gene: TRBV25-1; J gene: TRBJ1-2; CDR3 protein: ASSPPGRGYT
V gene: TRBV9; J gene: TRBJ1-2; CDR3 protein: ASSVGIQGDGYT
V gene: TRBV29-1; J gene: TRBJ1-1; CDR3 protein: SVALTESSAAF
V gene: TRBV9; J gene: TRBJ2-1; CDR3 protein: ASSVEGLAGNEQF
V gene: TRBV3-1/TRBV3-2; J gene: TRBJ2-7; CDR3 protein: ASAGGMSYYEQY
V gene: TRBV27; J gene: TRBJ2-2; CDR3 protein: ASRDTNTGELF
V gene: TRBV7-3; J gene: TRBJ2-1; CDR3 protein: ASSPGGNNEQF
V gene: TRBV18; J gene: TRBJ2-1; CDR3 protein: ASSPPPGYSYNEQF
V gene: TRBV9; J gene: TRBJ2-7; CDR3 protein: ASSEGTGYTYEQY
V gene: TRBV29-1; J gene: TRBJ2-3; CDR3 protein: SVKEGVTDTQY
V gene: TRBV11-3; J gene: TRBJ2-2; CDR3 protein: ASSFSTGELF
V gene: TRBV6-5; J gene: TRBJ2-7; CDR3 protein: ASKTSGRADEQY
V gene: TRBV5-1; J gene: TRBJ2-3; CDR3 protein: ASSLGGGADTQY
V gene: TRBV18; J gene: TRBJ2-7; CDR3 protein: ASSVTGTLEQY
V gene: TRBV27; J gene: TRBJ1-1; CDR3 protein: ASSLTGGNTEAF
V gene: TRBV30; J gene: TRBJ2-7; CDR3 protein: AWSQHAGTGALGQY
V gene: TRBV28; J gene: TRBJ1-2; CDR3 protein: ASRPDREYYGYT
V gene: TRBV6-1; J gene: TRBJ1-6; CDR3 protein: ASSEPPGGGNSPLH
V gene: TRBV5-8; J gene: TRBJ1-4; CDR3 protein: ASSFAHKGYNEKLF
V gene: TRBV7-2; J gene: TRBJ2-3; CDR3 protein: ASSSGGWVQY
V gene: TRBV7-2; J gene: TRBJ2-1; CDR3 protein: ASSPPDRRYNEQF
V gene: TRBV18; J gene: TRBJ2-7; CDR3 protein: ASSPAFLQGEFAEQY
V gene: TRBV7-2; J gene: TRBJ2-7; CDR3 protein: ASSLGGTALYEQY
V gene: TRBV3-1/TRBV3-2; J gene: TRBJ2-1; CDR3 protein: ASSLQLAGGYNEQF
V gene: TRBV21-1; J gene: TRBJ1-1; CDR3 protein: ASRYRGGWNTEAF
V gene: TRBV5-1; J gene: TRBJ1-5; CDR3 protein: ASSLDTGSNQPQH
V gene: TRBV6-5; J gene: TRBJ2-5; CDR3 protein: ASSYRLTGGRETQY
V gene: TRBV19; J gene: TRBJ2-5; CDR3 protein: ASSIMDRGETQY